This T cell receptor (beta chain) was profiled in a study of blood T cell repertoires in COVID-19. Overall study: In each case, the material was cDNA or gDNA derived from T cells, B-cell-depleted T cells, or PBMCs.

Authors' processing steps: Reference gene primer amplification gave nucleated cell count estimates. TCRdb's copy holds only in-frame clones and misses some; the assay was immunoSEQ multiplex PCR. D and trimming come from the DNA, and the V and J calls and clone size come from that table. This repertoire shows under 200,000 clones, roughly four fifths found once; its top ten account for 11%. The clonotype comes from a man aged 65 to 85 with active or convalescent COVID-19. The specimen sequenced was peripheral blood.

The CDR3 DNA follows: TGTGCCTGGACCCGGGGAATCTCTGGAAACACCATATATTTT. This encodes CAWTRGISGNTIYF. The gene calls are TRBV30 and TRBJ1-3, with D unresolved. Germline CDR1 reads GTSNPN; CDR2 reads SVGIG (reference sequence). Trimming shortened V by 4 bases and J by 0 bases, and 10 bases separated the two germline ends. This CDR3 has 14 residues.